This entry lists 17 T cell receptor beta chains sequenced from one sample in a study of control samples from healthy donors and cancer patients. The table came from immunoSEQ multiplex PCR; TCRdb's copy has only in-frame clones and leaves some out. In the table there are about 72,000 clones, around 92% of which are singletons. The sample was blood. The receptor set was obtained from a woman aged 55 to 70 in good health.

The V and J genes are TRBV28 and TRBJ1-6, with D perhaps TRBD1 (6 bases). Trimming removed 5 bases from V and 9 bases from J, with 14 bases in between. The germline V gene encodes CDR1 MDHEN and CDR2 SYDVKM. This CDR3 has 14 amino acids. DNA for the CDR3: TGTGCCAGCAGTCAGGGGTGGGGCGGTTCACCCCTCCACTTT. Translating gives CASSQGWGGSPLHF.

The chain is built from TRBV2 and TRBJ1-1; TRBD1 agrees at 7 bases. CDR3 length equals 14 residues. V trimming: 6 bases; J trimming: 3 bases; junction bases outside the gene matches: 7. Germline V gene sequence: CDR1 SNHLY, CDR2 FYNNEI. The chain's CDR3 is CASRYRGGDTEAFF. The CDR3 DNA reads as TGTGCCAGCAGGTACAGGGGAGGAGACACTGAAGCTTTCTTT.

CDR3 loop: CASSEGQGGTEAFF. Here the CDR3 DNA reads TGCGCCAGCAGCGAAGGACAGGGCGGGACTGAAGCTTTCTTT. The rearrangement joins TRBV5-1 to TRBJ1-1, with 8 bases fitting TRBD1. The germline gives CDR1 SGHRS, CDR2 YFSETQ. J was trimmed by 5 bases and V by 4 bases; bases with no gene match: 7. The length of the CDR3 is 14 residues. The full variable domain, with the rest looked up from reference TRBV5-1 and TRBJ1-1, is KAGVTQTPRYLIKTRGQQVTLSCSPISGHRSVSWYQQTPGQGLQFLFEYFSETQRNKGNFPGRFSGRQFSNSRSEMNVSTLELGDSALYLCASSEGQGGTEAFFGQGTRLTVV.

V is TRBV6-5 and J is TRBJ2-1; D possibly corresponds to TRBD2 (7 bases). CDR1 and CDR2 from the germline V gene are MNHEY and SVGAGI. This CDR3 has 14 amino acids. V lost 7 bases to trimming and J lost 7 bases, with 17 bases between them. Here the CDR3 reads CASNILGGVNEQFF. The CDR3 DNA reads TGTGCCAGCAATATTCTAGGGGGGGTTAATGAGCAGTTCTTC.

The DNA of the CDR3 is TGTGCCAGCAGCGACTCCGGACTAGCGGGACTCACAGATACGCAGTATTTT. As protein: CASSDSGLAGLTDTQYF. The chain recombines TRBV9 with TRBJ2-3; 12 nucleotides match TRBD2. The CDR3 contains 17 residues. Per germline, CDR1 SGDLS and CDR2 YYNGEE. Trimming removed 3 bases from V and 2 bases from J; junction bases left unmatched: 7.

CDR3 protein: CATIGWVAGSYNEQFF. Here the CDR3 DNA reads TGTGCCACCATTGGTTGGGTAGCGGGGTCCTACAATGAGCAGTTCTTC. V and J are TRBV2 and TRBJ2-1; TRBD2 agrees at 8 bases. The germline gives CDR1 SNHLY, CDR2 FYNNEI. CDR3 length: 16 residues. V was clipped by 10 bases and J by 1 base; unmatched bases: 12.

J is TRBJ2-7 and V is TRBV10-1, with TRBD2 matching 8 bases. The V and J ends lost 10 bases and 5 bases, in that order; junction bases with no gene match: 16. Germline assignment: CDR1 WNHNN and CDR2 SYGVQD (reference sequence). The CDR3 is 15 residues long. The DNA for the CDR3 is TGCGCCATCAGGGGCGGGAGGCCCAAGGAGGACGAGCAGTACTTC. It yields the protein CAIRGGRPKEDEQYF.

The rearrangement joins TRBV2 to TRBJ1-4; TRBD1 matches at 7 bases. Germline lookup yields CDR1 SNHLY and CDR2 FYNNEI. V shed 2 bases and J 8 bases; nucleotides not matched to a gene: 8. The CDR3 spans 15 residues. The chain's CDR3 is CASSETAGGREKLFF. DNA for the CDR3: TGTGCCAGCAGTGAAACCGCAGGGGGGAGGGAAAAACTGTTTTTT.

Only one count was recorded for this clone. This chain connects TRBV30 to TRBJ1-4, with 7 bases matching TRBD1. This CDR3 spans 13 amino acids. J was trimmed by 5 bases and V by 4 bases; bases with no gene match: 4. In germline, CDR1 is GTSNPN, CDR2 SVGIG (reference sequence). CDR3 protein: CAWNRQGNEKLFF. The CDR3 DNA follows: TGTGCCTGGAACCGACAGGGAAATGAAAAACTGTTTTTT.

The V and J genes are TRBV5-6 and TRBJ2-7; D possibly matches TRBD1 or TRBD2 (5 bases each). The CDR3 is made up of 14 amino acids. Trimming took 4 bases from V and 6 from J, leaving 17 bases between them. Germline V gives CDR1 SGHDT, CDR2 YYEEEE. Here the CDR3 reads CASSPGPRESEQYF. CDR3 DNA sequence: TGTGCCAGCAGCCCCGGACCCAGGGAGAGCGAGCAGTACTTC.

This clone was observed a single time. V and J are TRBV28 and TRBJ2-1, with 12 bases identical to TRBD2. CDR1 and CDR2 from the germline V gene are MDHEN and SYDVKM. This CDR3 contains 18 residues. The ends lost 6 bases at V and 0 bases at J; junction bases unmatched: 9. The CDR3 protein is CASSTGTSGFRSYNEQFF. The CDR3 nucleotides are TGTGCCAGCAGCACCGGGACTAGCGGGTTTCGCTCCTACAATGAGCAGTTCTTC. The full variable domain, completed using reference TRBV28 and TRBJ2-1, is DVKVTQSSRYLVKRTGEKVFLECVQDMDHENMFWYRQDPGLGLRLIYFSYDVKMKEKGDIPEGYSVSREKKERFSLILESASTNQTSMYLCASSTGTSGFRSYNEQFFGPGTRLTVL.

Concerning this clone itself: A junction boundary mismatches the germline segment, possibly from a read error. The chain carries TRBV28 and TRBJ2-5, with 9 bases identical to TRBD2. This CDR3 is 17 amino acids long. CDR1 and CDR2 from the germline V gene are MDHEN and SYDVKM. The CDR3 DNA is TGTGCCAGCAGTCACATGTCGGCGGGAGGGAAACAAGGGACCCAGTACTTC. It yields the protein CASSHMSAGGKQGTQYF.

The chain carries TRBV6-5 and TRBJ1-1; 10 nucleotides line up with TRBD1. Trimming took 4 bases from V and 7 from J; bases not matched to a gene: 9. The germline V gene has CDR1 MNHEY and CDR2 SVGAGI. This CDR3 is built from 15 residues. CDR3 residues: CASSSKDRGHIEAFF. The CDR3 DNA sequence: TGTGCCAGCAGTTCAAAAGACAGGGGGCACATTGAAGCTTTCTTT.

Here the CDR3 DNA reads TGCGCCAGCAGCCTGGCCGGGACTAGCCTCTCGTCTGGGTACAATGAGCAGTTCTTC. Translation: CASSLAGTSLSSGYNEQFF. The rearrangement joins TRBV5-1 to TRBJ2-1; 9 bases agree with TRBD2. Germline CDR1 and CDR2: SGHRS and YFSETQ. J lost 4 bases, V lost 4 bases, and 18 bases had no gene match. The CDR3 spans 19 residues.

The V and J genes are TRBV9 and TRBJ2-1; D is undetermined. CDR3 size: 16 residues. V was clipped by 4 bases and J by 4 bases, with 18 bases between them. Germline-derived CDR1 and CDR2 are SGDLS and YYNGEE. As DNA, the CDR3 is TGTGCCAGCAGCCTAGAATTGGGGTCTCCTTACAATGAGCAGTTCTTC. It translates to CASSLELGSPYNEQFF.

The CDR3 loop is CASSPSGGGGKAFF. In nucleotides, the CDR3 is TGTGCCAGCAGCCCGAGTGGGGGCGGAGGAAAAGCTTTCTTT. The V call is TRBV7-9, the J call TRBJ1-1; D is possibly TRBD1 (6 bases). CDR1 is SEHNR and CDR2 is FQNEAQ in the germline V gene (reference sequence). Trimming cost V 5 bases and J 9 bases, with 19 bases left between them. The CDR3 covers 14 residues.

The chain couples TRBV6-5 to TRBJ2-1, with D possibly being TRBD1 (6 bases). The CDR3 sequence is 13 residues long. Germline V gene sequence: CDR1 MNHEY, CDR2 SVGAGI. V was shortened by 5 bases and J by 8 bases, with 13 bases between the two germline ends. The CDR3 DNA reads TGTGCCAGCAGTCTTAACAGGGAAGATGAGCAGTTCTTC. Protein product: CASSLNREDEQFF.